This TCR beta chain was found in a study of T cells after posttransplantation cyclophosphamide. Study-level points and caveats: Later blood repertoires were often dominated by clones from the donor CD8+ memory compartment. Tissue-infiltrating T cells from skin or gut overlapped little with blood T cells. After PTCy, TRB diversity resembled that of CNI/methotrexate controls.

Concerning this clone: Its antigen is unknown.

Sampled 1 year posttransplant, controls received myeloablative marrow transplants, methotrexate and a calcineurin inhibitor. TCRdb's table, derived via immunoSEQ multiplex PCR, lists solely in-frame clones and lacks some. The sample holds 20,000 to 25,000 clones, roughly nine tenths seen once. CDR1 WNHNN and CDR2 SYGVQD come from the germline V gene (reference sequence). V lost 7 bases to trimming and J lost 7 bases; unmatched junction nucleotides: 10. CDR3 length equals 14 residues. The specimen was PBMCs, collected roughly 49 weeks after allogeneic stem cell transplant with calcineurin inhibitor and methotrexate. The clonotype originates from a female patient between 30 and 45 years old who received an allogeneic stem cell transplant from an unrelated donor, was CMV-positive, and had acute and chronic GVHD. The graft donor may have contributed some T cells. This chain connects TRBV10-1 to TRBJ2-1; 7 positions match TRBD2. The chain's CDR3 is CASTPGGGANEQFF. For the CDR3, the DNA is TGCGCCAGCACCCCCGGCGGGGGAGCGAATGAGCAGTTCTTC.